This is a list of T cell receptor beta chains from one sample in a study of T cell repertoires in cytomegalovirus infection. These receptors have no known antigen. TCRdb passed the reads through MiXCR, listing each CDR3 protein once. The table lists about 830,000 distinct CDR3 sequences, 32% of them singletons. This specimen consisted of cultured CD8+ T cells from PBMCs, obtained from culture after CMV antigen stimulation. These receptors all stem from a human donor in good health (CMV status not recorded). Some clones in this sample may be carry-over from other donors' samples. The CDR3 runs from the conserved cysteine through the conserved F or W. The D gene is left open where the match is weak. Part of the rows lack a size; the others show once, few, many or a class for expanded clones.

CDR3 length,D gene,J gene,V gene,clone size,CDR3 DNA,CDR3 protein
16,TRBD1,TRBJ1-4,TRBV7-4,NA,TGTGCCAGCAGCTTAGCTGGGGACAGGGAAGGGGAAAAACTGTTTTTT,CASSLAGDREGEKLFF
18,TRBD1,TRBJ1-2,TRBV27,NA,TGTGCCAGACATACCCGGGACAGGGGTCTACCGGCCATCTATGGCTACACCTTC,CARHTRDRGLPAIYGYTF
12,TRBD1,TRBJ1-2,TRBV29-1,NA,TGCAGCGTGGACAGGCGCAACTATGGCTACACCTTC,CSVDRRNYGYTF
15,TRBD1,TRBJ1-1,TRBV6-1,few,TGTGCCAGCAGTGGCAAAACAGGGGGCTACACTGAAGCTTTCTTT,CASSGKTGGYTEAFF
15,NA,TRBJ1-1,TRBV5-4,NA,TGTGCCAGCAGCCCCTCGGCAGGGGTGAACACTGAAGCTTTCTTT,CASSPSAGVNTEAFF
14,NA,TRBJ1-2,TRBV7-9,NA,TGTGCCAGCAGCTTAGGTGGACTGCTCTATGGCTACACCTTC,CASSLGGLLYGYTF
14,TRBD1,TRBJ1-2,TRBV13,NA,TGTGCCAGCAGCGTGAACAGGGGAGGCTATGGCTACACCTTC,CASSVNRGGYGYTF
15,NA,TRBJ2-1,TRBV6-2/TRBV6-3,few,TGTGCCAGCAGCCCGACACTTAGCTCCTACAATGAGCAGTTCTTC,CASSPTLSSYNEQFF
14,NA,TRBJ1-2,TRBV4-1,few,TGCGCCAGCAGCCAAGATAAGACAGGTTATGGCTACACCTTC,CASSQDKTGYGYTF
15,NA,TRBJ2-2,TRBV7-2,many,TGTGCCAGCAGCCCCTTAACAGGGTTTGGCGGGGAGCTGTTTTTT,CASSPLTGFGGELFF
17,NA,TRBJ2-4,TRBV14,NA,TGTGCCAGCAGCCAAGCGGGAAGTAATCTGGCCAAAAACATTCAGTACTTC,CASSQAGSNLAKNIQYF
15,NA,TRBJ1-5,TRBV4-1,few,TGCGCCAGCAGCCAAGATTGGAGGGGCAATCAGCCCCAGCATTTT,CASSQDWRGNQPQHF
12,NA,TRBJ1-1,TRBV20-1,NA,TGCAGTGCTAGGAACCAGGACACTGAAGCTTTCTTT,CSARNQDTEAFF
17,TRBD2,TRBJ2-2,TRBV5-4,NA,TGTGCCAGCAGCCCCCCGAGTAGCGGGGCGAACACCGGGGAGCTGTTTTTT,CASSPPSSGANTGELFF
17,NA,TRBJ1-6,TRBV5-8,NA,TGTGCCAGCAGATCGACACCCTTCGCCTCCTATAATTCACTCCTCCACTTT,CASRSTPFASYNSLLHF